This T cell receptor beta chain was sequenced for a study of cytomegalovirus exposure and HLA in healthy donors. PCR used 60 Vbeta primers and 13 Jbeta primers. Repertoires were generated with immunoSEQ multiplex PCR, while TCRdb's copy carries only in-frame clones and drops some. The sample shows about 150,000 clones, around four fifths of them seen only once. Trimming took 5 bases from V and 15 from J; bases not matched to a gene: 14. Germline assignment: CDR1 MNHEY and CDR2 SVGAGI. The CDR3 totals 14 residues. What was sequenced was PBMCs. The J gene is TRBJ1-3, the V gene TRBV6-5; TRBD1 matches 9 bases. The receptor was isolated from a woman aged 50 to 60 in good health and CMV-seropositive. Here the CDR3 DNA reads TGTGCCAGCAGTACCCCGGGACAGGGAATCTTCCCATATTTT. This translates into CASSTPGQGIFPYF.